These 24 T cell receptor beta chains were all obtained from the same sample, sequenced in a study of T cell changes during pregnancy in multiple sclerosis. The data were produced by immunoSEQ multiplex PCR, yet TCRdb's version contains in-frame clones alone and is incomplete. The sample holds about 68,000 clones, 91% seen once. The sample here was peripheral blood, taken in the second trimester of pregnancy. The receptors were gathered from a female donor with multiple sclerosis, enrolled in a pregnancy study.

The chain is built from TRBV18 and TRBJ1-2; a weak D match, TRBD1 (6 bases). This CDR3 is 14 amino acids long. Deletions cut 4 bases from V and 0 bases from J, with 9 bases between. The V gene's germline CDR1 is KGHSH and CDR2 LQKENI. The CDR3 DNA is TGTGCCAGCTCACGGGACACGTCTAACTATGGCTACACCTTC. Translating it yields CASSRDTSNYGYTF.

The rearrangement joins TRBV2 to TRBJ1-6; 7 bases are shared with TRBD1. This CDR3 region has 16 residues. The germline V gene has CDR1 SNHLY and CDR2 FYNNEI. V shed 6 bases, J shed 8 bases, and the junction held 13 bases outside the gene matches. CDR3 sequence: CASRRQGRSLDSPLHF. The CDR3 DNA is TGTGCCAGCAGGAGACAGGGTCGTAGTTTGGATTCACCCCTCCACTTT.

The chain couples TRBV7-2 to TRBJ2-1; a weak D match, TRBD1 (6 bases). Germline assignment: CDR1 SGHTA and CDR2 FQGNSA. Trimming cost V 1 base and J 1 base, with 11 bases left between them. The CDR3 covers 16 residues. The chain's CDR3 is CASSLVGRGSYNEQFF. The CDR3 nucleotides read TGTGCCAGCAGCTTAGTGGGCAGGGGTTCCTACAATGAGCAGTTCTTC.

This rearrangement joins TRBV7-9 to TRBJ1-1; the D is unclear. In germline, CDR1 is SEHNR, CDR2 FQNEAQ (reference sequence). The CDR3 is made up of 17 amino acids. Trimming shortened V by 4 bases and J by 4 bases, and 22 bases separated the two germline ends. CDR3 in amino acids: CASSSRMGEAVVTEAFF. The CDR3 nucleotides read TGTGCCAGCAGCTCGAGAATGGGAGAAGCGGTGGTCACTGAAGCTTTCTTT.

The chain joins TRBV6-5 to TRBJ2-7; D unresolved. CDR1 is MNHEY, CDR2 SVGAGI, per germline. Between the trimmed V and J ends, which lost 5 bases and 6 bases, there was a span of 8 bases. CDR3 length equals 11 residues. The CDR3 spells CASSTRFEQYF. The CDR3 DNA reads as TGTGCCAGCAGTACCCGGTTCGAGCAGTACTTC.

The chain carries TRBV4-3 and TRBJ2-7, with TRBD1 matching 8 bases. This CDR3 has 18 amino acids. With 0 bases clipped from V and 5 bases from J, the junction kept 15 bases outside the gene matches. In germline, CDR1 is LGHNA, CDR2 YSLEER. The CDR3: CASSQDRVGQGASHEQYF. The CDR3 nucleotides are TGCGCCAGCAGCCAAGATAGAGTGGGCCAGGGGGCAAGTCACGAGCAGTACTTC.

This chain uses TRBV14 with TRBJ1-1, with D unclear. The CDR3 length is 15 residues. Germline CDR1 is SGHDN and CDR2 is FVKESK. Trimming took 4 bases from V and 1 from J, leaving 13 bases between them. The CDR3 DNA reads TGTGCCAGCAGCCCCACCCGGGTAGGGAACACTGAAGCTTTCTTT. This codes for CASSPTRVGNTEAFF. Variable domain in full (rest from reference TRBV14 and TRBJ1-1): EAGVTQFPSHSVIEKGQTVTLRCDPISGHDNLYWYRRVMGKEIKFLLHFVKESKQDESGMPNNRFLAERTGGTYSTLKVQPAELEDSGVYFCASSPTRVGNTEAFFGQGTRLTVV.

This chain joins TRBV18 and TRBJ1-6; 7 bases fit TRBD1. CDR1 and CDR2 from the germline V gene are KGHSH and LQKENI. The V and J ends lost 2 bases and 7 bases, in that order; junction bases with no gene match: 2. CDR3 length equals 14 residues. As DNA, the CDR3 is TGTGCCAGCTCACCAGACAGGGTAAATTCACCCCTCCACTTT. Translation gives CASSPDRVNSPLHF. Full variable domain (missing parts from reference TRBV18 and TRBJ1-6): NAGVMQNPRHLVRRRGQEARLRCSPMKGHSHVYWYRQLPEEGLKFMVYLQKENIIDESGMPKERFSAEFPKEGPSILRIQQVVRGDSAAYFCASSPDRVNSPLHFGNGTRLTVT.

The chain combines TRBV2 with TRBJ1-3, with unresolved D. The V end was cut by 8 bases, the J end by 0 bases, with 14 bases between. The CDR3 length is 15 residues. Germline CDR1 SNHLY, CDR2 FYNNEI. The CDR3 coding sequence is TGTGCCAGCGGCCCGTTACCCCTCTCTGGAAACACCATATATTTT. Its protein is CASGPLPLSGNTIYF.

This chain links TRBV5-5 with TRBJ2-1; D is perhaps TRBD1 (6 bases). Germline V CDR1 and CDR2: SGHKS, YYEKEE (reference sequence). This CDR3 has 15 residues. The V end lost 1 base, the J end lost 7 bases, and 15 bases lay between the germline ends. CDR3 coding DNA: TGTGCCAGCAGCTTGTTGGCAGGGGTAACGAATGAGCAGTTCTTC. This sequence encodes CASSLLAGVTNEQFF.

The chain links TRBV18 to TRBJ1-3; D remains unclear. This CDR3 region has 16 residues. Deletions cut 4 bases from V and 0 bases from J, with 13 bases between. Germline V gene sequence: CDR1 KGHSH, CDR2 LQKENI. CDR3 residues: CASSRVQEGSGNTIYF. The CDR3 DNA reads as TGTGCCAGCTCACGGGTTCAGGAAGGCTCTGGAAACACCATATATTTT.

The J gene is TRBJ2-7, the V gene TRBV28; D is undetermined. CDR1 and CDR2 from the germline V gene are MDHEN and SYDVKM. Trimming pared 4 bases from V and 0 bases from J, leaving 13 bases between. The CDR3 contains 15 residues. CDR3 sequence: CASSSHGLNSYEQYF. The DNA for the CDR3 is TGTGCCAGCAGTTCACATGGGCTAAACTCCTACGAGCAGTACTTC.

The chain recombines TRBV6-5 with TRBJ1-3, with D possibly being TRBD1 (5 bases). Germline V gives CDR1 MNHEY, CDR2 SVGAGI. CDR3 size: 13 residues. Trimming took off 5 bases at V and 1 base at J, with 6 bases between the two ends. The CDR3 coding sequence is TGTGCCAGCAGTCGACAGTCTGGAAACACCATATATTTT. Its translation: CASSRQSGNTIYF.

This clone was seen once. The chain recombines TRBV27 with TRBJ1-5; TRBD1 aligns across 7 bases. The CDR3 loop spans 14 amino acids. V shed 2 bases and J 4 bases; nucleotides not matched to a gene: 2. The germline gives CDR1 MNHEY, CDR2 SMNVEV (reference sequence). CDR3 nucleotides: TGTGCCAGCAGTTTACCGGGACAGAATCAGCCCCAGCATTTT. It yields the protein CASSLPGQNQPQHF.

Here the CDR3 reads CASSYDQGQTQYF. The CDR3, as DNA: TGCGCCAGCAGCTACGACCAGGGCCAGACCCAGTACTTC. The gene calls are TRBV5-1 and TRBJ2-5; TRBD1 is a possible D gene (5 bases). CDR1 SGHRS and CDR2 YFSETQ come from the germline V gene. This CDR3 has 13 residues. V dropped 3 bases and J dropped 6 bases, with 12 bases sitting between them.

The CDR3 is CASSDPRGGDEQFF. For the CDR3, the DNA is TGTGCCAGCAGTGACCCCCGGGGCGGGGATGAGCAGTTCTTC. The chain is built from TRBV6-4 and TRBJ2-1, with D perhaps TRBD2 (6 bases). This CDR3 spans 14 amino acids. V lost 2 bases, J lost 8 bases, and 13 bases lay in between. CDR1 is MRHNA and CDR2 is SNTAGT in the germline V gene.

V usage is TRBV18 and J usage is TRBJ1-2, with a weak D call TRBD1 (6 bases). CDR3 size: 15 residues. Looked up from germline, CDR1 is KGHSH and CDR2 is LQKENI. V was pared by 5 bases and J by 4 bases, with 17 bases between. For the CDR3, the DNA is TGTGCCAGCTCAGACGGGACAAGTTCCAGCTATGGCTACACCTTC. Amino acid sequence: CASSDGTSSSYGYTF.

The sample holds one count of this clone. The chain combines TRBV6-5 with TRBJ2-2, with D unclear. CDR1 MNHEY and CDR2 SVGAGI come from the germline V gene. The CDR3 runs to 16 residues. Trimming shortened V by 2 bases and J by 2 bases, and 12 bases separated the two germline ends. CDR3 in DNA: TGTGCCAGCAGTTACCGTTCCACAGTTAACACCGGGGAGCTGTTTTTT. Amino acids: CASSYRSTVNTGELFF.

V gene TRBV4-3 combines with J gene TRBJ2-7; 9 bases fit TRBD1. The CDR3 length is 16 residues. The V segment lost 4 bases and the J segment 5 bases; nucleotides outside the gene matches: 12. In germline, CDR1 is LGHNA, CDR2 YSLEER. In nucleotides, the CDR3 is TGCGCCAGCAGCCGAGAAACCGGGACAGGGAACCACGAGCAGTACTTC. Translated: CASSRETGTGNHEQYF.

The table lists this clone with a few counts. This sequence joins TRBV7-8 and TRBJ1-2; perhaps TRBD1 as D (6 bases). The germline CDR1 and CDR2 sequences are SGHVS and FQNEAQ. CDR3 length: 13 residues. The ends were cut back, 1 base at V and 7 bases at J, with 10 bases in the middle. CDR3 nucleotide sequence: TGTGCCAGCAGCTTAGACAGGGACCCTGGCTACACCTTC. Protein sequence: CASSLDRDPGYTF. The whole variable domain, remainder taken from reference TRBV7-8 and TRBJ1-2, is GAGVSQSPRYKVAKRGQDVALRCDPISGHVSLFWYQQALGQGPEFLTYFQNEAQLDKSGLPSDRFFAERPEGSVSTLKIQRTQQEDSAVYLCASSLDRDPGYTFGSGTRLTVV.

This clone occurred a few times. This chain links TRBV10-3 with TRBJ2-7; D possibly corresponds to TRBD1 (5 bases). The germline V and J ends were trimmed by 2 bases and 0 bases, with 14 bases remaining between them. Germline values: CDR1 ENHRY, CDR2 SYGVKD. The CDR3 spans 16 residues. This chain's CDR3 is CAISEDRDKISYEQYF. In nucleotides, the CDR3 is TGTGCCATCAGTGAGGACAGAGACAAAATCTCCTACGAGCAGTACTTC.

About this clone itself: A clone one base away is much larger, so this may be a read error. The rearrangement uses TRBV4-3 and TRBJ1-5; 7 bases agree with TRBD1. The germline V gene encodes CDR1 LGHNA and CDR2 YSLEER. This CDR3 has 17 amino acids. The CDR3 here is CTSSQEATGARNQPQHF. CDR3 DNA: TGCACCAGCAGCCAAGAGGCCACAGGGGCGCGAAATCAGCCCCAGCATTTT.

The V call is TRBV19, the J call TRBJ2-5, with D perhaps TRBD1 (6 bases). The ends were cut back, 5 bases at V and 1 base at J, with 8 bases in the middle. Germline values: CDR1 LNHDA, CDR2 SQIVND (reference sequence). The CDR3 is 13 residues long. The CDR3 region is CASSGGLQETQYF. Written as DNA, the CDR3 is TGTGCCAGTAGTGGGGGCCTCCAAGAGACCCAGTACTTC. The variable domain in full, completed from reference TRBV19 and TRBJ2-5, reads DGGITQSPKYLFRKEGQNVTLSCEQNLNHDAMYWYRQDPGQGLRLIYYSQIVNDFQKGDIAEGYSVSREKKESFPLTVTSAQKNPTAFYLCASSGGLQETQYFGPGTRLLVL.

The chain combines TRBV29-1 with TRBJ1-2, with 7 bases fitting TRBD1. Germline values: CDR1 SQVTM, CDR2 ANQGSEA. The V and J ends lost 6 bases and 0 bases, in that order; junction bases with no gene match: 13. This CDR3 has 16 residues. CDR3 amino acids: CSVGLKGAEPNYGYTF. CDR3 bases: TGCAGCGTGGGCCTTAAGGGGGCCGAACCTAACTATGGCTACACCTTC.